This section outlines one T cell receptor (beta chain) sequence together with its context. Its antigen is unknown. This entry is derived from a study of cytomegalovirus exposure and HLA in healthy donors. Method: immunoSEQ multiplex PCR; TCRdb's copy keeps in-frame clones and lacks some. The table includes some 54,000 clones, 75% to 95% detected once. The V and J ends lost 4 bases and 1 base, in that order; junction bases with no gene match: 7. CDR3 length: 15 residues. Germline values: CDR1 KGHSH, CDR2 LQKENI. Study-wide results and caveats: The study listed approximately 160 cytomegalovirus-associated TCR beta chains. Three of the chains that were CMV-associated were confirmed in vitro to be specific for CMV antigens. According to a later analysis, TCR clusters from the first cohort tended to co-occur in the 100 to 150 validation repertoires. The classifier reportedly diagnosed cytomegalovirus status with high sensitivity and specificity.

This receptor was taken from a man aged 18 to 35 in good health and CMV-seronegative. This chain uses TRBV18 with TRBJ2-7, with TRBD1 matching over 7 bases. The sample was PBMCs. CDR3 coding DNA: TGTGCCAGCTCACGGGGGACAGCCTTGTCCTACGAGCAGTACTTC. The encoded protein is CASSRGTALSYEQYF.